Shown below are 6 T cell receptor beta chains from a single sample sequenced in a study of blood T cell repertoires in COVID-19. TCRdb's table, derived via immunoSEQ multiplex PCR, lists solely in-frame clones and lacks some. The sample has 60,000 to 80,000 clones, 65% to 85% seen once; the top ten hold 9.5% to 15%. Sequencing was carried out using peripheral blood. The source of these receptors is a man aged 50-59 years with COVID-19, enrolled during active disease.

This chain's CDR3 is CASSRVSSYTDTQYF. The CDR3 region has the DNA TGCGCCAGCAGCCGGGTATCTTCTTACACAGATACGCAGTATTTT. The rearrangement uses TRBV5-1 and TRBJ2-3; D is uncertain. Germline V gene lookup returns CDR1 SGHRS and CDR2 YFSETQ. The CDR3 is 15 residues long. V was cut by 4 bases and J by 2 bases, with 14 bases left in between.

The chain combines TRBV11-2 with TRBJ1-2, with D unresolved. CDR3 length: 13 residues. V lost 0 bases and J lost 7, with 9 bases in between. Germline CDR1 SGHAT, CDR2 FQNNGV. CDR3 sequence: CASSLDPAGGYTF. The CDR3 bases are TGTGCCAGCAGCTTAGATCCAGCAGGTGGCTACACCTTC.

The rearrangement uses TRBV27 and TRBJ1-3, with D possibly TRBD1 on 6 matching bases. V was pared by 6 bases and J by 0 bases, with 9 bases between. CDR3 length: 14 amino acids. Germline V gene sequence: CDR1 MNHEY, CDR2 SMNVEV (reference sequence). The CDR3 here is CASRQTGSGNTIYF. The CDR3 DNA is TGTGCCAGCAGACAGACAGGCTCTGGAAACACCATATATTTT.

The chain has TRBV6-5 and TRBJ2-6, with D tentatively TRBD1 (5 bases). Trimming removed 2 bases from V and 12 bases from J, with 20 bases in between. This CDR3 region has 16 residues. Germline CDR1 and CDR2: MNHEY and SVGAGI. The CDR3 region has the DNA TGTGCCAGCAGTTACGACAGCACCCTCGAGTCCGGCGTCCTGACTTTC. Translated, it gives CASSYDSTLESGVLTF.

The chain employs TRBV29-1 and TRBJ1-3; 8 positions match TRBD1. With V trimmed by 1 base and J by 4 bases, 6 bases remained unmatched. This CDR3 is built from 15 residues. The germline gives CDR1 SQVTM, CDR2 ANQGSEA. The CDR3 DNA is TGCAGCGTTGAAGTTGGACAGGGTCGAGGAAACACCATATATTTT. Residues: CSVEVGQGRGNTIYF.

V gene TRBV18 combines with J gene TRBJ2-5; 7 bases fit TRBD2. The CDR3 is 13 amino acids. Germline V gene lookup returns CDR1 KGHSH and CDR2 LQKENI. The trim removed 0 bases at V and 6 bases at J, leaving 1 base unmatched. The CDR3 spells CASSPPGGKTQYF. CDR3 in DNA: TGTGCCAGCTCACCACCCGGGGGGAAGACCCAGTACTTC.